The 4 T cell receptor beta chains reported below all come from one sample, sequenced in a study of spatial heterogeneity in lung cancer. TCRdb re-called the 5' RACE reads with MiXCR, one entry per CDR3 protein. The sample lists some 11,000 distinct CDR3 sequences, 6.3% occurring once. As for time point: sample taken at primary tumor resection. Tumor, nontumor lung or frozen PBMC supplied whole RNA that was sequenced unsorted. The sequenced sample was PBMCs, obtained at surgery. Source of these receptors: a male donor with early-stage non-small cell lung cancer.

The table lists this clonotype with many counts. The library was prepared for alpha chains; this beta chain is a stray read, so its frequency means little. This chain uses TRBV20-1 with TRBJ2-1, with 9 bases that match TRBD1. This CDR3 has 15 amino acids. V dropped 4 bases and J dropped 7; count of bases not matched to a gene: 11. Germline values: CDR1 DFQATT, CDR2 SNEGSKA (reference sequence). The CDR3: CSATAGTGNQNEQFF. CDR3 coding DNA: TGCAGTGCTACGGCTGGGACAGGGAATCAGAATGAGCAGTTCTTC.

A word on this clonotype: This beta chain is a stray sequence in a library constructed for alpha chains; its clone size is not meaningful. This sequence joins TRBV5-1 and TRBJ2-7; TRBD2 agrees at 13 bases. The CDR3 has 15 amino acids. From germline, CDR1 is SGHRS and CDR2 YFSETQ. Trimming took 3 bases from V and 2 from J; bases not matched to a gene: 2. The chain's CDR3 is CASSSGTSGTYEQYF. As DNA, the CDR3 is TGCGCCAGCAGCTCAGGGACTAGCGGGACCTACGAGCAGTACTTC.

In the case of this clonotype: The library was prepared for alpha chains; this beta chain is a stray read, so its frequency means little. V usage is TRBV27 and J usage is TRBJ2-7; a possible D gene is TRBD2 (5 bases). Germline V gene data show CDR1 as MNHEY and CDR2 as SMNVEV (reference sequence). The V and J ends lost 3 bases and 2 bases respectively, with 11 bases between them. The CDR3 loop spans 14 amino acids. The CDR3: CASSFPGGTYEQYF. In DNA, the CDR3 is TGTGCCAGCAGTTTCCCCGGAGGAACCTACGAGCAGTACTTC.

Of note for this clonotype: Since a much larger clone is just one base distant, this may be a read error. Because the library targeted alpha chains, this beta chain is an off-target read whose size means little. The chain is built from TRBV7-8 and TRBJ1-2; D not certain. Germline CDR1 SGHVS, CDR2 FQNEAQ. CDR3 length: 15 amino acids. V shed 5 bases and J shed 7 bases, with 20 bases lying between them. CDR3 loop: CASSVLSGVAGGYTF. CDR3 sequence (DNA): TGTGCCAGCAGCGTATTAAGCGGGGTCGCGGGTGGCTACACCTTC. Supplemented by reference TRBV7-8 and TRBJ1-2, the full variable domain reads GAGVSQSPRYKVAKRGQDVALRCDPISGHVSLFWYQQALGQGPEFLTYFQNEAQLDKSGLPSDRFFAERPEGSVSTLKIQRTQQEDSAVYLCASSVLSGVAGGYTFGSGTRLTVV.